This entry lists 12 T cell receptor beta chains sequenced from one sample in a study of human T cells and chemical hapten exposure (dated by TCRdb to about 2021). The time point label, read with the paper, signifies: patch test 2, 6 weeks after DPC sensitization. Explained via the paper, the treatment or condition label denotes: therapeutic diphenylcyclopropenone sensitization with weekly scalp DPC. Library generation was performed with RACE. For sequencing, a NextSeq 500 was employed. TCRdb's own reprocessing of the public reads used fastp at Q25 and MiXCR and kept productive beta chains. One record per CDR3 amino acid sequence lists the most common genes and DNA. For this sample there are some 350,000 distinct CDR3 sequences; about 6% appear just once. The ten largest make up 4.5% to 6% of the sample. This sample comprised whole blood, obtained in connection with sensitization to the hapten diphenylcyclopropenone (DPC). The receptors were gathered from a woman aged 18-29 years with alopecia areata. Some clones in this sample may be carry-over from other donors' samples.

The table lists this clonotype with many counts. The rearrangement links TRBV11-1 to TRBJ1-4, with 7 bases matching TRBD1. V gave up 8 bases and J gave up 7 bases; unmatched junction bases: 10. Germline V gives CDR1 SGHAT, CDR2 FQDESV (reference sequence). This CDR3 has 14 residues. The CDR3 DNA follows: TGTGCCAGCTCTTCCGGACAGGTTCTTGAAAAACTGTTTTTT. It codes for CASSSGQVLEKLFF.

This clonotype was picked up a small number of times. The chain uses TRBV5-1 and TRBJ2-7; 8 nucleotides agree with TRBD1. J was trimmed by 6 bases and V by 4 bases; bases with no gene match: 9. The CDR3 runs to 14 residues. Germline values: CDR1 SGHRS, CDR2 YFSETQ. This CDR3 reads CASSPGTGASEQYF. The CDR3 DNA reads as TGCGCCAGCAGCCCCGGGACAGGTGCATCCGAGCAGTACTTC.

The chain joins TRBV2 to TRBJ2-5; TRBD1 aligns across 7 bases. There are 14 residues in the CDR3. The V gene's germline CDR1 is SNHLY and CDR2 FYNNEI. The V gene end was trimmed by 6 bases and the J gene end by 0 bases; junction bases not matched to a gene: 4. The CDR3 sequence is CASSGDRDQETQYF. The CDR3 region has the DNA TGTGCCAGCAGCGGCGACAGGGACCAAGAGACCCAGTACTTC.

The rearrangement joins TRBV28 to TRBJ1-2; D is undetermined. V was shortened by 2 bases and J by 11 bases, with 9 bases between the two germline ends. The germline CDR1 and CDR2 sequences are MDHEN and SYDVKM. CDR3 length: 11 amino acids. CDR3 bases: TGTGCCAGCAGTTTAGGATTTGAGTACACCTTC. Residues: CASSLGFEYTF.

The chain joins TRBV2 to TRBJ1-1, with D perhaps matching TRBD1 (6 bases). V lost 4 bases, J lost 8 bases, and 8 bases lay in between. The CDR3 runs 11 residues. Germline CDR1 SNHLY, CDR2 FYNNEI. The CDR3: CASSADREAFF. The CDR3 DNA reads TGTGCCAGCAGTGCAGACAGGGAAGCTTTCTTT. The full variable domain, in which reference TRBV2 and TRBJ1-1 provide the parts outside the CDR3, is EPEVTQTPSHQVTQMGQEVILRCVPISNHLYFYWYRQILGQKVEFLVSFYNNEISEKSEIFDDQFSVERPDGSNFTLKIRSTKLEDSAMYFCASSADREAFFGQGTRLTVV.

This clonotype has just a few counts. V usage is TRBV29-1 and J usage is TRBJ1-2; 8 bases align to TRBD1. The CDR3 contains 15 residues. CDR1 and CDR2 (germline): SQVTM, ANQGSEA. V lost 7 bases to trimming and J lost 5 bases; unmatched junction nucleotides: 15. The CDR3 region is CSATPGPWTGYGYTF. The CDR3 DNA sequence: TGCAGCGCTACGCCCGGGCCATGGACAGGGTATGGCTACACCTTC.

The chain is built from TRBV4-1 and TRBJ2-2; D is possibly TRBD1 (5 bases). This CDR3 is 17 amino acids long. CDR1 is MGHRA, CDR2 YSYEKL, per germline. The V and J ends lost 3 bases and 0 bases respectively, with 14 bases between them. This chain's CDR3 is CASSHTGRAPNTGELFF. The CDR3 region has the DNA TGCGCCAGCAGCCATACGGGCAGGGCTCCGAACACCGGGGAGCTGTTTTTT.

This sequence joins TRBV18 and TRBJ2-5, with D perhaps matching TRBD1 (6 bases). The CDR3 has 16 residues. Germline lookup yields CDR1 KGHSH and CDR2 LQKENI. Deletions cut 3 bases from V and 3 bases from J, with 17 bases between. The CDR3 loop reads CASSPRTGTNEETQYF. The CDR3 DNA reads as TGTGCCAGCTCACCTCGCACCGGGACAAACGAAGAGACCCAGTACTTC.

The table lists this clonotype with many counts. V usage is TRBV4-1 and J usage is TRBJ1-1; D gene unclear. The germline CDR1 and CDR2 sequences are MGHRA and YSYEKL. The CDR3 is 13 amino acids. The V end was cut by 2 bases, the J end by 2 bases, with 6 bases between. As DNA, the CDR3 is TGCGCCAGCAGCCAAATCATAAACACTGAAGCTTTCTTT. The encoded protein is CASSQIINTEAFF.

This clonotype was observed at least ten times. CDR3 protein: CASKGGARGAYGYTF. The CDR3 DNA reads as TGCGCCTCCAAAGGAGGGGCGAGAGGGGCCTATGGCTACACCTTC. V and J are TRBV5-1 and TRBJ1-2, with D perhaps TRBD1 (5 bases). CDR3 length equals 15 residues. V lost 10 bases, J lost 4 bases, and 23 bases lay in between. Germline CDR1 SGHRS, CDR2 YFSETQ. The whole variable domain, filled in from reference TRBV5-1 and TRBJ1-2, reads KAGVTQTPRYLIKTRGQQVTLSCSPISGHRSVSWYQQTPGQGLQFLFEYFSETQRNKGNFPGRFSGRQFSNSRSEMNVSTLELGDSALYLCASKGGARGAYGYTFGSGTRLTVV.

This clonotype was counted a few times. The CDR3 protein is CSARDLRGAGGTYEQYF. The CDR3, as DNA: TGCAGTGCTAGAGACCTTAGGGGCGCCGGGGGGACCTACGAGCAGTACTTC. The V gene is TRBV20-1, the J gene TRBJ2-7, with 7 bases identical to TRBD2. Germline CDR1 DFQATT, CDR2 SNEGSKA (reference sequence). Unmatched junction bases numbered 13, after V lost 0 bases and J lost 2 bases. This CDR3 has 17 residues.

This clonotype was detected many times. The chain recombines TRBV20-1 with TRBJ2-7; perhaps D is TRBD1 or TRBD2 (5 bases each). The CDR3 consists of 14 residues. The germline V gene has CDR1 DFQATT and CDR2 SNEGSKA (reference sequence). V shed 3 bases and J shed 2 bases, with 14 bases lying between them. The CDR3 nucleotides read TGCAGTGCTAGTCCACCGGGACGTGCCTACGAGCAGTACTTC. Its translation is CSASPPGRAYEQYF.